Below are 14 T cell receptor beta chains sequenced from a single sample in a study of cytomegalovirus exposure and HLA in healthy donors. Researchers ran the PCR with 60 Vbeta and 13 Jbeta primers. Produced via immunoSEQ multiplex PCR; TCRdb's table is partial and in-frame only. The sample has roughly 180,000 clones, around 80% seen once. Sequenced: PBMCs. The receptors were gathered from a woman aged 55 to 70 in good health and CMV-seropositive.

The rearrangement links TRBV28 to TRBJ1-1; tentatively, D is TRBD1 (5 bases). The CDR3 covers 14 residues. The germline V gene encodes CDR1 MDHEN and CDR2 SYDVKM. V was pared by 7 bases and J by 4 bases, with 16 bases between. CDR3 DNA: TGTGCCAGCATTAGTCAGGGAGGCACCACTGAAGCTTTCTTT. Translated: CASISQGGTTEAFF.

J is TRBJ2-7 and V is TRBV27; 10 nucleotides agree with TRBD2. Germline CDR1 reads MNHEY; CDR2 reads SMNVEV (reference sequence). The CDR3 length is 15 residues. V shed 5 bases, J shed 3 bases, and the junction held 7 bases outside the gene matches. CDR3 coding DNA: TGTGCCAGCAGTCACCTTAGCGGGGGGAGCTACGAGCAGTACTTC. Translating it yields CASSHLSGGSYEQYF.

This chain connects TRBV11-2 to TRBJ2-2; 7 bases are shared with TRBD1. Germline CDR1 is SGHAT and CDR2 is FQNNGV. The CDR3 has 17 residues. V lost 2 bases, J lost 1 base, and 7 bases stayed unmatched. The CDR3 loop is CASSLSDRVRNTGELFF. CDR3 coding DNA: TGTGCCAGCAGCTTATCCGACAGGGTCAGGAACACCGGGGAGCTGTTTTTT. Variable domain in full (rest from reference TRBV11-2 and TRBJ2-2): EAGVAQSPRYKIIEKRQSVAFWCNPISGHATLYWYQQILGQGPKLLIQFQNNGVVDDSQLPKDRFSAERLKGVDSTLKIQPAKLEDSAVYLCASSLSDRVRNTGELFFGEGSRLTVL.

This clone was counted a few times. The chain's CDR3 is CASSPGATRNEKLFF. CDR3 DNA: TGTGCCAGCAGCCCCGGCGCCACCAGGAATGAAAAACTGTTTTTT. The chain couples TRBV5-4 to TRBJ1-4; D gene unclear. The CDR3 has 15 residues. Germline loops: CDR1 SGHNT, CDR2 YYREEE (reference sequence). V was clipped by 4 bases and J by 5 bases, with 15 bases between them.

This chain connects TRBV5-1 to TRBJ2-5; D is possibly TRBD2 (6 bases). Germline V lookup: CDR1 SGHRS, CDR2 YFSETQ. V lost 0 bases, J lost 5 bases, and 17 bases lay in between. The CDR3 runs to 16 residues. The CDR3 loop reads CASSLATAGKGETQYF. Here the CDR3 DNA reads TGCGCCAGCAGCTTGGCGACGGCGGGAAAAGGGGAGACCCAGTACTTC. Full variable domain (rest looked up from reference TRBV5-1 and TRBJ2-5): KAGVTQTPRYLIKTRGQQVTLSCSPISGHRSVSWYQQTPGQGLQFLFEYFSETQRNKGNFPGRFSGRQFSNSRSEMNVSTLELGDSALYLCASSLATAGKGETQYFGPGTRLLVL.

This clone was seen more than once but under ten times. The J gene is TRBJ2-5, the V gene TRBV15; TRBD2 matches at 8 bases. CDR1 and CDR2 (germline): LNHNV, YYDKDF (reference sequence). The CDR3 is 14 residues long. Trimming took 4 bases from V and 5 from J; bases not matched to a gene: 6. The CDR3 loop reads CATSIGGAGETQYF. In nucleotides, the CDR3 is TGTGCCACCAGCATCGGGGGGGCCGGGGAGACCCAGTACTTC. Filled out from reference TRBV15 and TRBJ2-5, the complete variable domain reads DAMVIQNPRYQVTQFGKPVTLSCSQTLNHNVMYWYQQKSSQAPKLLFHYYDKDFNNEADTPDNFQSRRPNTSFCFLDIRSPGLGDTAMYLCATSIGGAGETQYFGPGTRLLVL.

The chain recombines TRBV19 with TRBJ1-4; D is ambiguous. The CDR3 is made up of 15 amino acids. Germline V gene lookup returns CDR1 LNHDA and CDR2 SQIVND (reference sequence). V lost 2 bases and J 3 bases, leaving 10 bases between the germline ends. The CDR3 bases are TGTGCCAGTAGTATACTAGGTACGCCTAATGAAAAACTGTTTTTT. Encoded protein: CASSILGTPNEKLFF.

This chain links TRBV7-9 with TRBJ2-1; TRBD2 aligns across 7 bases. The CDR3 consists of 14 residues. Germline V CDR1 and CDR2: SEHNR, FQNEAQ (reference sequence). With V trimmed by 5 bases and J by 5 bases, 6 bases remained unmatched. The CDR3 loop reads CASSGGSSNNEQFF. Here the CDR3 DNA reads TGTGCCAGCAGCGGCGGGAGTTCAAACAATGAGCAGTTCTTC.

The V and J genes are TRBV5-8 and TRBJ2-7, with 12 bases that match TRBD2. Germline V gene lookup returns CDR1 SGHTS and CDR2 YDEGEE. V shed 0 bases, J shed 6 bases, and the junction held 7 bases outside the gene matches. This CDR3 contains 16 residues. The CDR3 DNA reads TGTGCCAGCAGCTTGGGCAGGACTAGCGGGATCTCCGAGCAGTACTTC. It yields the protein CASSLGRTSGISEQYF.

V usage is TRBV7-2 and J usage is TRBJ2-7; 12 bases line up with TRBD2. Germline V gene lookup returns CDR1 SGHTA and CDR2 FQGNSA. CDR3 length: 18 amino acids. V dropped 1 base and J dropped 6; count of bases not matched to a gene: 13. CDR3 loop: CASSLVGGPSGRAIEQYF. The CDR3 bases are TGTGCCAGCAGCTTAGTCGGGGGGCCTAGCGGGAGGGCAATCGAGCAGTACTTC.

A word on this clone: In the same sample, other DNA sequences code for this CDR3. The J gene is TRBJ1-4, the V gene TRBV28; D may be TRBD1 (6 bases). The germline V gene encodes CDR1 MDHEN and CDR2 SYDVKM. This CDR3 is built from 14 residues. V shed 4 bases and J shed 4 bases, with 10 bases lying between them. The CDR3 spells CASSSGQINEKLFF. For the CDR3, the DNA is TGTGCCAGCAGTTCGGGACAAATTAATGAAAAACTGTTTTTT.

The chain links TRBV7-9 to TRBJ1-2; the match to TRBD1 covers 9 bases. Trimming at V came to 0 bases and at J to 2 bases, leaving 10 bases not matched to a gene. Germline loops: CDR1 SEHNR, CDR2 FQNEAQ (reference sequence). CDR3 size: 18 residues. CDR3 nucleotides: TGTGCCAGCAGCTTAGCTTCGGGACAGGGAGCGGGGAACTATGGCTACACCTTC. This codes for CASSLASGQGAGNYGYTF.

V and J are TRBV27 and TRBJ1-2; no definite D call. Germline CDR1 MNHEY, CDR2 SMNVEV (reference sequence). The CDR3 is made up of 14 amino acids. Trimming cost V 5 bases and J 4 bases, with 14 bases left between them. CDR3 bases: TGTGCCAGCAGTGTCGGGGTCGGAGGCTATGGCTACACCTTC. Protein: CASSVGVGGYGYTF.

This clone was detected only a few times. The CDR3 sequence is CARTHGRDSFYLEPQHF. Written as DNA, the CDR3 is TGTGCCAGAACTCACGGCCGGGACAGTTTCTACCTGGAGCCCCAGCATTTT. The rearrangement joins TRBV5-3 to TRBJ1-5; 7 bases are shared with TRBD1. Being an ORF, TRBV5-3 has a function that is uncertain. V lost 6 bases and J lost 8; bases outside the gene matches: 20. CDR3 length equals 17 residues.